Presented here are 23 T cell receptor beta chains from one specimen sequenced in a study of human T cells and chemical hapten exposure. One entry per CDR3 protein, called by TCRdb with MiXCR from the RACE reads. The sample holds 95,000 to 100,000 distinct CDR3 sequences, approximately 10% seen once. As to time point: pre-sensitization, week 0. Treatment reported: therapeutic diphenylcyclopropenone sensitization with weekly scalp DPC. Sequencing used whole blood, obtained in connection with sensitization to the hapten diphenylcyclopropenone (DPC). The receptors stem from a woman aged 60-75 years with alopecia areata. Some clones in this sample may be carry-over from other donors' samples.

In this sample, this clonotype turned up a few times. The chain employs TRBV12-3 or TRBV12-4 and TRBJ2-7, with 15 nucleotides matching TRBD2. V lost 7 bases to trimming and J lost 6 bases; unmatched junction nucleotides: 13. CDR3 length: 17 amino acids. CDR3 sequence (DNA): TGTGCCAGCACTAAAAGGGGACTAGCGGGGGGAAGGAGCGAGCAGTACTTC. Its protein is CASTKRGLAGGRSEQYF.

The sample holds many counts of this clonotype. The rearrangement joins TRBV29-1 to TRBJ2-5, with TRBD2 identical over 8 bases. The CDR3 extends over 14 amino acids. Germline values: CDR1 SQVTM, CDR2 ANQGSEA. The trim removed 3 bases at V and 10 bases at J, leaving 13 bases unmatched. The CDR3 DNA sequence: TGCAGCGTTGACGGGAGGGGAGTCTTCGGAGGCCAGTACTTC. Amino acid sequence: CSVDGRGVFGGQYF.

This clonotype was observed many times. V gene TRBV7-2 combines with J gene TRBJ2-1; 8 bases map to TRBD2. The V gene end was trimmed by 2 bases and the J gene end by 10 bases; junction bases not matched to a gene: 7. The CDR3 loop spans 14 amino acids. Germline V gene data show CDR1 as SGHTA and CDR2 as FQGNSA. CDR3 nucleotide sequence: TGTGCCAGCAGCTTACGACCAGCGGGGGAGGAGCAGTTCTTC. It yields the protein CASSLRPAGEEQFF. The whole variable domain, remainder taken from reference TRBV7-2 and TRBJ2-1, is GAGVSQSPSNKVTEKGKDVELRCDPISGHTALYWYRQSLGQGLEFLIYFQGNSAPDKSGLPSDRFSAERTGGSVSTLTIQRTQQEDSAVYLCASSLRPAGEEQFFGPGTRLTVL.

This clonotype was recorded many times. The J gene is TRBJ2-1, the V gene TRBV11-2; no clear D gene. CDR3 length: 15 residues. V lost 4 bases, J lost 3 bases, and 13 bases lay in between. CDR1 SGHAT and CDR2 FQNNGV come from the germline V gene. In nucleotides, the CDR3 is TGTGCCAGCAGCTCCCCAAGCCCATACTACAATGAGCAGTTCTTC. It codes for CASSSPSPYYNEQFF.

Many counts were recorded for this clonotype. V gene TRBV7-6 combines with J gene TRBJ2-1; TRBD2 agrees at 10 bases. This CDR3 is built from 16 residues. The V segment lost 2 bases and the J segment 9 bases; nucleotides outside the gene matches: 10. Germline-derived CDR1 and CDR2 are SGHVS and FNYEAQ. The CDR3: CASSLSQRGGLVEQFF. The CDR3 nucleotides read TGTGCCAGCAGCTTATCTCAGCGGGGGGGCCTGGTTGAGCAGTTCTTC.

This clonotype showed up many times. The chain carries TRBV20-1 and TRBJ2-3; TRBD2 matches at 7 bases. The CDR3 has 14 residues. V lost 6 bases to trimming and J lost 1 base; unmatched junction nucleotides: 7. Per germline, CDR1 DFQATT and CDR2 SNEGSKA (reference sequence). In DNA, the CDR3 is TGCAGTGCCTCCACAAGCGGGGGCACAGATACGCAGTATTTT. Its protein is CSASTSGGTDTQYF.

The chain employs TRBV5-3 and TRBJ2-1; 7 bases match TRBD1. TRBV5-3 is classed as an ORF, of uncertain function. This CDR3 has 18 amino acids. J was trimmed by 7 bases and V by 0 bases; bases with no gene match: 16. The CDR3 coding sequence is TGTGCCAGAAGCTTGGCACAAGTCCGGGACAGCCGACGGAATGAGCAGTTCTTC. Its protein product is CARSLAQVRDSRRNEQFF.

In this sample, this clonotype turned up many times. This chain joins TRBV12-3 or TRBV12-4 and TRBJ2-7; perhaps TRBD1 as D (6 bases). This CDR3 contains 12 residues. V dropped 3 bases and J dropped 4 bases, with 7 bases sitting between them. The CDR3 region has the DNA TGTGCCAGCAGTTTTCAGGGGTACGAGCAGTACTTC. This gives the protein CASSFQGYEQYF.

This clonotype came up a few times. This chain connects TRBV11-1 to TRBJ1-1; TRBD1 aligns across 7 bases. The ends lost 5 bases at V and 1 base at J; junction bases unmatched: 7. Germline V gene lookup returns CDR1 SGHAT and CDR2 FQDESV (reference sequence). There are 15 residues in the CDR3. In nucleotides, the CDR3 is TGTGCCAGCAGCGGAGGGACAGAGGAGAACACTGAAGCTTTCTTT. Amino acids: CASSGGTEENTEAFF.

This clonotype was counted a few times. This sequence joins TRBV14 and TRBJ1-2, with TRBD1 matching over 8 bases. The germline gives CDR1 SGHDN, CDR2 FVKESK. J gave up 7 bases and V 2 bases, and 9 bases lay outside the gene matches. This CDR3 is built from 15 residues. The CDR3 sequence: CASSQIGQGASGYTF. CDR3 in DNA: TGTGCCAGCAGCCAAATTGGACAGGGAGCAAGTGGCTACACCTTC.

This clonotype was seen at least ten times. V gene TRBV3-1 combines with J gene TRBJ2-5, with 8 bases that match TRBD1. Germline-derived CDR1 and CDR2 are LGHDT and YNNKEL (reference sequence). The CDR3 has 12 residues. V shed 7 bases and J 3 bases; nucleotides not matched to a gene: 1. This CDR3 is CASKTGEETQYF. The CDR3 bases are TGTGCCAGCAAGACAGGGGAAGAGACCCAGTACTTC.

In this sample, this clonotype turned up many times. The rearrangement uses TRBV20-1 and TRBJ2-7; 7 bases line up with TRBD1. V gave up 1 base and J gave up 1 base; unmatched junction bases: 10. Germline CDR1 and CDR2: DFQATT and SNEGSKA (reference sequence). The CDR3 contains 16 residues. CDR3 protein: CSARGPGTDYSYEQYF. For the CDR3, the DNA is TGCAGTGCTAGAGGCCCCGGGACAGATTATTCCTACGAGCAGTACTTC.

This clonotype showed up just a few times. This chain links TRBV5-1 with TRBJ2-3, with 8 bases matching TRBD1. Germline CDR1 is SGHRS and CDR2 is YFSETQ. With V trimmed by 1 base and J by 4 bases, 5 bases remained unmatched. The CDR3 is made up of 15 amino acids. The CDR3 sequence: CASSLWEQGADTQYF. For the CDR3, the DNA is TGCGCCAGCAGCTTGTGGGAACAGGGGGCAGATACGCAGTATTTT.

At least ten counts were recorded for this clonotype. The genes are TRBV27 and TRBJ1-4; D unresolved. Trimming left V 6 bases short and J 5 bases short, with 4 bases between. Germline V lookup: CDR1 MNHEY, CDR2 SMNVEV (reference sequence). The CDR3 spans 11 residues. The CDR3 DNA is TGTGCCAGCAGGAGGAATGAAAAACTGTTTTTT. Its translation is CASRRNEKLFF.

This clonotype was observed at least ten times. This chain joins TRBV5-6 and TRBJ2-5, with D possibly TRBD1 on 6 matching bases. Germline CDR1 and CDR2: SGHDT and YYEEEE. V lost 4 bases and J 2 bases, leaving 9 bases between the germline ends. The CDR3 covers 13 residues. CDR3 nucleotide sequence: TGTGCCAGCAGCCCCGGACAGCAAGAGACCCAGTACTTC. It yields the protein CASSPGQQETQYF.

The sample holds many counts of this clonotype. V usage is TRBV7-3 and J usage is TRBJ1-2, with TRBD1 matching over 8 bases. The CDR3 is 14 amino acids. CDR1 is SGHTA, CDR2 FQGTGA, per germline. The V segment lost 2 bases and the J segment 7 bases; nucleotides outside the gene matches: 6. The DNA of the CDR3 is TGTGCCAGCAGCTTAGGGCAGGGGGCCGTTGGCTACACCTTC. Its protein product is CASSLGQGAVGYTF.

This clonotype came up a few times. This chain uses TRBV6-1 with TRBJ1-2; 7 positions match TRBD1. Germline CDR1 and CDR2: MNHNS and SASEGT. With 5 bases clipped from V and 8 bases from J, the junction kept 17 bases outside the gene matches. CDR3 length: 16 amino acids. CDR3 bases: TGTGCCAGCAGTTCCCTCTCCTTACAGGGGACGAGGGGCTACACCTTC. Translating gives CASSSLSLQGTRGYTF.

The rearrangement links TRBV18 to TRBJ1-2; D gene uncertain. Trimming took 3 bases from V and 5 from J, leaving 13 bases between them. CDR3 length: 14 amino acids. Germline V gene sequence: CDR1 KGHSH, CDR2 LQKENI. The CDR3 protein is CASSPPDEEYGYTF. The CDR3 DNA is TGTGCCAGCTCACCGCCCGACGAGGAGTATGGCTACACCTTC.

This clonotype was counted at least ten times. The chain uses TRBV5-8 and TRBJ2-1; 7 bases are a match to TRBD2. This CDR3 comprises 17 residues. The V segment lost 0 bases and the J segment 3 bases; nucleotides outside the gene matches: 9. The V gene's germline CDR1 is SGHTS and CDR2 YDEGEE. The CDR3 DNA is TGTGCCAGCAGCTTGGAGGGGCGGGGGAGCTTCTACAATGAGCAGTTCTTC. Protein sequence: CASSLEGRGSFYNEQFF.

This clonotype was picked up many times. The chain couples TRBV19 to TRBJ1-1, with 7 positions matching TRBD1. V lost 6 bases to trimming and J lost 1 base; unmatched junction nucleotides: 5. Germline assignment: CDR1 LNHDA and CDR2 SQIVND (reference sequence). The CDR3 is 14 residues long. The CDR3 sequence is CASRDRVGNTEAFF. CDR3 coding DNA: TGTGCCAGTAGAGACAGGGTGGGGAACACTGAAGCTTTCTTT.

This clonotype was found many times. V is TRBV7-9 and J is TRBJ1-1, with TRBD1 matching over 7 bases. V was pared by 5 bases and J by 0 bases, with 6 bases of the junction left unmatched. The CDR3 is 15 residues long. CDR1 is SEHNR and CDR2 is FQNEAQ in the germline V gene (reference sequence). CDR3 DNA sequence: TGTGCCAGCAGCCCAGGGGACAGACTGAACACTGAAGCTTTCTTT. As protein: CASSPGDRLNTEAFF.

A few counts support this clonotype. The chain employs TRBV20-1 and TRBJ2-7; 10 nucleotides agree with TRBD2. Germline CDR1 DFQATT, CDR2 SNEGSKA (reference sequence). J was trimmed by 4 bases and V by 4 bases; bases with no gene match: 4. CDR3 length equals 13 residues. CDR3 sequence: CSANTLAGYEQYF. In DNA, the CDR3 is TGCAGTGCTAACACACTAGCGGGGTACGAGCAGTACTTC.

This clonotype was counted between two and nine times. The chain couples TRBV12-3 or TRBV12-4 to TRBJ2-5; D not resolved. The CDR3 has 13 residues. Trimming pared 7 bases from V and 2 bases from J, leaving 11 bases between. CDR3 sequence: CASTPDAQETQYF. DNA for the CDR3: TGTGCCAGCACCCCAGACGCTCAAGAGACCCAGTACTTC.